This T cell receptor (beta chain) is from a study of cytomegalovirus exposure and HLA in healthy donors. Overall study context: Among the 398 genotyped donors, around 85% were placed in the Caucasian-associated ancestry cluster.

Findings of the study overall: In a later analysis, an Asian-associated ancestry cluster reportedly showed fewer N-insertions than the approximately 640-donor mean. TCR association rates varied by HLA locus in a later analysis, with DRB1 highest and HLA-C lowest.

Primers for the PCR totalled 60 Vbeta and 13 Jbeta. Sequencing was performed with immunoSEQ multiplex PCR; in TCRdb, only in-frame clones are kept and a portion is missing. The sample holds some 65,000 clones, approximately 71% seen once. Each donor's status was that of a healthy bone marrow donor. This clone occurred a few times. Its antigen is not identified. V shed 4 bases and J 4 bases; nucleotides not matched to a gene: 8. Germline V gene lookup returns CDR1 SGHRS and CDR2 YFSETQ. The CDR3 runs to 15 residues. V is TRBV5-1 and J is TRBJ1-3, with 7 positions matching TRBD1. The TCR originated in a man aged 50 to 59 in good health and CMV-seropositive. The sample consisted of PBMCs. The CDR3 is CASSPRQGSGNTIYF. The CDR3 bases are TGCGCCAGCAGCCCGAGACAGGGCTCAGGAAACACCATATATTTT.